This T cell receptor (beta chain) is drawn from a study of blood T cell repertoires in COVID-19. Study-wide context: Acute and convalescent COVID-19 specimens originated in the United States, Italy and Spain.

TCRdb's copy holds only in-frame clones and misses some; the assay was immunoSEQ multiplex PCR. The sample contains approximately 290,000 clones, about nine tenths of which appear only once. This sequence originates from a woman aged 25 to 39 with COVID-19, enrolled during active disease. Material: peripheral blood.

Here the CDR3 reads CASSLSLVQGNEKLFF. CDR3 coding DNA: TGTGCCAGCAGCTTATCCCTGGTTCAGGGTAATGAAAAACTGTTTTTT. The gene calls are TRBV11-2 and TRBJ1-4, with D maybe TRBD1 (5 bases). Germline-derived CDR1 and CDR2 are SGHAT and FQNNGV. Trimming took 2 bases from V and 4 from J, leaving 14 bases between them. The CDR3 spans 16 residues.